The 11 T cell receptor beta chains below all came from one sample that was sequenced in a study of blood T cell repertoires in COVID-19. Produced via immunoSEQ multiplex PCR; TCRdb's table is partial and in-frame only. The table records over 120,000 clones, roughly 81% of them present only once. The sample comprised peripheral blood. All receptors derive from a human donor with acute or convalescent COVID-19. The donor label of this sample is uncertain.

The V call is TRBV28, the J call TRBJ2-3; perhaps TRBD2 as D (7 bases). V was shortened by 8 bases and J by 5 bases, with 26 bases between the two germline ends. The length of the CDR3 is 17 residues. Germline V CDR1 and CDR2: MDHEN, SYDVKM. DNA for the CDR3: TGTGCCAGCCCACCGAGGGGGGGACCTCAATTGGGAGATACGCAGTATTTT. Encoded protein: CASPPRGGPQLGDTQYF.

V usage is TRBV10-3 and J usage is TRBJ2-2, with TRBD2 as a possible D gene (6 bases). Per the germline V gene, CDR1 is ENHRY and CDR2 is SYGVKD. The germline V and J ends were trimmed by 11 bases and 4 bases, with 23 bases remaining between them. The CDR3 has 16 amino acids. CDR3 coding DNA: TGTGCCGTCGGGGTTGGGGGGATTCCTCTCACCGGGGAGCTGTTTTTT. Amino acids: CAVGVGGIPLTGELFF.

The chain links TRBV7-9 to TRBJ1-4; no reliable D call. Trimming shortened V by 0 bases and J by 3 bases, and 14 bases separated the two germline ends. CDR1 and CDR2 (germline): SEHNR, FQNEAQ (reference sequence). There are 17 residues in the CDR3. In nucleotides, the CDR3 is TGTGCCAGCAGCTTAGCCAGACAAGGAAACTCTAATGAAAAACTGTTTTTT. Its translation is CASSLARQGNSNEKLFF.

The chain joins TRBV5-4 to TRBJ1-2; D remains unclear. The CDR3 has 13 amino acids. Germline lookup yields CDR1 SGHNT and CDR2 YYREEE (reference sequence). V was shortened by 4 bases and J by 0 bases, with 7 bases between the two germline ends. The CDR3 loop reads CASSRTANYGYTF. The CDR3 DNA follows: TGTGCCAGCAGCCGTACGGCTAACTATGGCTACACCTTC. Full variable domain (rest looked up from reference TRBV5-4 and TRBJ1-2): ETGVTQSPTHLIKTRGQQVTLRCSSQSGHNTVSWYQQALGQGPQFIFQYYREEENGRGNFPPRFSGLQFPNYSSELNVNALELDDSALYLCASSRTANYGYTFGSGTRLTVV.

This clone has just a few counts. V usage is TRBV12-5 and J usage is TRBJ1-5, with 10 bases fitting TRBD1. Trimming at V came to 6 bases and at J to 7 bases, leaving 12 bases not matched to a gene. The CDR3 spans 16 residues. CDR1 is LGHNT and CDR2 is FRNRAP in the germline V gene. For the CDR3, the DNA is TGTGCTAGTGGCCTTTACCCGGGACAGGGGAACCAGCCCCAGCATTTT. It yields the protein CASGLYPGQGNQPQHF.

The rearrangement uses TRBV24-1 and TRBJ2-1; TRBD1 agrees at 8 bases. This CDR3 comprises 15 residues. CDR1 KGHDR and CDR2 SFDVKD come from the germline V gene. V dropped 4 bases and J dropped 5; count of bases not matched to a gene: 6. CDR3 bases: TGTGCCACCAGTGACTACCGGGACAGGAACAATGAGCAGTTCTTC. Protein: CATSDYRDRNNEQFF.

For the CDR3, the DNA is TGCAGTGCCAGTCGACAGGGGATCCAAGAGACCCAGTACTTC. It specifies CSASRQGIQETQYF. The V and J genes are TRBV20-1 and TRBJ2-5; 8 bases fit TRBD1. CDR1 and CDR2 (germline): DFQATT, SNEGSKA (reference sequence). V dropped 6 bases and J dropped 1; count of bases not matched to a gene: 7. The CDR3 is 14 residues long.

The CDR3 DNA is TGTGCCAGCAGCGTTTGGGACAGGGGGCGATCCGATGGCTACACCTTC. This gives the protein CASSVWDRGRSDGYTF. J is TRBJ1-2 and V is TRBV9, with 12 nucleotides matching TRBD1. V lost 2 bases to trimming and J lost 6 bases; unmatched junction nucleotides: 8. The CDR3 is made up of 16 amino acids. The germline V gene has CDR1 SGDLS and CDR2 YYNGEE.

Comment on this clone: At one end the junction does not follow the germline gene, possibly because of a read error. The chain has TRBV7-9 and TRBJ2-5; D is uncertain. In germline, CDR1 is SEHNR, CDR2 FQNEAQ (reference sequence). CDR3 size: 14 residues. CDR3 loop: CASSLQEAQGTQYF. DNA of the CDR3: TGTGCCAGCAGCTTACAGGAAGCCCAAGGGACCCAGTACTTC.

This clone was seen only once. The rearrangement joins TRBV19 to TRBJ2-7; 11 positions match TRBD1. CDR3 length: 13 amino acids. Trimming at V came to 8 bases and at J to 5 bases, leaving 5 bases not matched to a gene. The germline CDR1 and CDR2 sequences are LNHDA and SQIVND (reference sequence). Here the CDR3 reads CASQGQGGHEQYF. The CDR3 bases are TGTGCCAGTCAGGGACAGGGGGGGCACGAGCAGTACTTC.

The rearrangement joins TRBV24-1 to TRBJ2-1, with D perhaps TRBD1 (6 bases). V was pared by 2 bases and J by 9 bases, with 13 bases between. Germline V gene data show CDR1 as KGHDR and CDR2 as SFDVKD. This CDR3 spans 14 amino acids. Here the CDR3 DNA reads TGTGCCACCAGTGATTCAAACAGGGACGGTGAGCAGTTCTTC. Encoded protein: CATSDSNRDGEQFF.